This T cell receptor (beta chain) was captured by sequencing in a study of CD8 T cells in ankylosing spondylitis. Whole-study results and caveats: Characteristic of ankylosing spondylitis blood, it appeared, was a TCR beta motif comprising roughly 8 highly homologous variants. There was reportedly significant enrichment of clones that were disease-linked in matched ankylosing spondylitis synovial fluid. In reactive arthritis synovial fluid and blood, some motif variants had been reported before.

TCRdb reanalysed the 5' RACE reads using MiXCR and keeps one entry per CDR3 protein. The table lists 750,000 to 850,000 distinct CDR3 sequences, about an eighth of them singletons. This clonotype appeared a few times. Its antigen is unidentified. Germline V CDR1 and CDR2: DFQATT, SNEGSKA (reference sequence). This CDR3 spans 14 amino acids. V gave up 1 base and J gave up 5 bases, with 15 bases separating them. The specimen was blood, either unsorted or a sorted T cell fraction (not recorded which). V usage is TRBV20-1 and J usage is TRBJ2-7; D is unresolved. This clonotype was sampled from a male donor with ankylosing spondylitis. Here the CDR3 DNA reads TGCAGTGCTAGAGCCGTGTTTCATGTCGACGAGCAGTACTTC. Translating it yields CSARAVFHVDEQYF.